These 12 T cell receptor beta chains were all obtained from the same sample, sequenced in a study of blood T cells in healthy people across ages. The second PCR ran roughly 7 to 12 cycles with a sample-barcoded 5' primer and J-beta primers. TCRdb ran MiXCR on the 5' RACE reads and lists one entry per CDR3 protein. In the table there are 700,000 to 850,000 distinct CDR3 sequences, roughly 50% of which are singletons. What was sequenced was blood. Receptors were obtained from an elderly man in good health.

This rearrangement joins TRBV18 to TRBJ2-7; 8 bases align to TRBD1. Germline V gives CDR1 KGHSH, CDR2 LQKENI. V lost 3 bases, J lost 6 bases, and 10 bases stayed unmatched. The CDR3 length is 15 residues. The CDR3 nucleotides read TGTGCCAGCTCACCTCGGACAGGGTGGGGGACCGAGCAGTACTTC. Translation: CASSPRTGWGTEQYF.

CDR3 loop: CASNLLAGGGNEQYF. In nucleotides, the CDR3 is TGTGCCAGCAATTTACTAGCGGGAGGAGGCAATGAGCAGTACTTC. The chain carries TRBV6-6 and TRBJ2-5, with 12 bases lining up with TRBD2. J lost 11 bases, V lost 7 bases, and 14 bases had no gene match. The CDR3 totals 15 residues. CDR1 MNHNY and CDR2 SVGAGI come from the germline V gene (reference sequence).

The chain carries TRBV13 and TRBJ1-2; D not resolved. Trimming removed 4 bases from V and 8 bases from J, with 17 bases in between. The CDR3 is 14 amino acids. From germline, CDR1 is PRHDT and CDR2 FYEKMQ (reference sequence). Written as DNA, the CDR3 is TGTGCCAGCAGCTCTTACACCGGGGTGCCCGGCTACACCTTC. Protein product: CASSSYTGVPGYTF.

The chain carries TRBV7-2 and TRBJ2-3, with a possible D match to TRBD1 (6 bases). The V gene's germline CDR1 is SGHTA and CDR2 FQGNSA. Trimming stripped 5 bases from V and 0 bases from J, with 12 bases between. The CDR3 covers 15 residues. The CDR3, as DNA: TGTGCCAGCAGCCGCAGGGGCTCGAGCACAGATACGCAGTATTTT. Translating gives CASSRRGSSTDTQYF.

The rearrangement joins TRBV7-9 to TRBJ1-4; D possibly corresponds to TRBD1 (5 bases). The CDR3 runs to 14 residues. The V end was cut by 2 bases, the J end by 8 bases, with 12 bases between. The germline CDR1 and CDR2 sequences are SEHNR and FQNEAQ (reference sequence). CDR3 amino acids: CASSLWGVEEKLFF. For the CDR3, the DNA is TGTGCCAGCAGCTTATGGGGGGTAGAGGAAAAACTGTTTTTT.

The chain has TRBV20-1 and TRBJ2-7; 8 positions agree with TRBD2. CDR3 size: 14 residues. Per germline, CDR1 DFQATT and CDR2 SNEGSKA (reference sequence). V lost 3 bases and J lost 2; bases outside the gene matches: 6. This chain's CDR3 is CSARTKREPYEQYF. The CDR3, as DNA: TGCAGTGCTAGGACTAAGCGGGAGCCCTACGAGCAGTACTTC.

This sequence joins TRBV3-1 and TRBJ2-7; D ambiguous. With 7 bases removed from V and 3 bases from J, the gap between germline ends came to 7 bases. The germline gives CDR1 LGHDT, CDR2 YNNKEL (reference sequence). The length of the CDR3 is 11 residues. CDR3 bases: TGTGCCAGCACCACCGGCTACGAGCAGTACTTC. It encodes CASTTGYEQYF.

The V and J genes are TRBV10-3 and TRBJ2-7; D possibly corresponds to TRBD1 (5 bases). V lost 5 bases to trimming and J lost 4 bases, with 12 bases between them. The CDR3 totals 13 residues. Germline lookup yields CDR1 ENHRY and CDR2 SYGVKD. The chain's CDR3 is CAISLPGRYEQYF. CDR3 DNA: TGTGCCATCAGTCTCCCAGGGCGGTACGAGCAGTACTTC.

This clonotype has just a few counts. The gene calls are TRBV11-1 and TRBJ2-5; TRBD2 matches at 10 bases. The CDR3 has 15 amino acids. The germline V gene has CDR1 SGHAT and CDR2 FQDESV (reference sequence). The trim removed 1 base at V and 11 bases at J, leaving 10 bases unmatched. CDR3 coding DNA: TGTGCCAGCAGCTTAGGGACTAGCGGTTACAATGAGCAGTACTTC. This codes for CASSLGTSGYNEQYF.

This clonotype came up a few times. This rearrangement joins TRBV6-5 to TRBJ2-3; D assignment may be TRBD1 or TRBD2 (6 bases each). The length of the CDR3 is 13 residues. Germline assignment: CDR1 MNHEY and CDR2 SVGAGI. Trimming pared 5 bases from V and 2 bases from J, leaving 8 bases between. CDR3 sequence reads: CASSRGDTDTQYF. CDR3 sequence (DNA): TGTGCCAGCAGTAGGGGGGACACAGATACGCAGTATTTT.

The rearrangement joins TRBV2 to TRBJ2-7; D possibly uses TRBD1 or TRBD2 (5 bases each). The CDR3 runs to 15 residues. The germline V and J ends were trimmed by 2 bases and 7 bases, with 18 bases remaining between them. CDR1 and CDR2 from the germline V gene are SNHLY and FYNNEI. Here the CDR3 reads CASSESGRSMGEQYF. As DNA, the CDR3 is TGTGCCAGCAGTGAATCGGGACGCAGTATGGGGGAGCAGTACTTC.

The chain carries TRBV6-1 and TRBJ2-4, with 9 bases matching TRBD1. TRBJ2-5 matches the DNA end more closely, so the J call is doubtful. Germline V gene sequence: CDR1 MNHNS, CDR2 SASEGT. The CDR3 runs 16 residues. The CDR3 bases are TGTGCCAGCAGTGTCATGACAGGGGGTAGTCGGGAGACCCAGTACTTC. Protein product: CASSVMTGGSRETQYF.